This TCR beta chain was documented in a study of shared clonotypes between healthy human individuals. Repertoires were generated with immunoSEQ multiplex PCR, while TCRdb's copy carries only in-frame clones and drops some. The sample has 2.5 million or so clones; around nine tenths are singletons. The germline CDR1 and CDR2 sequences are SGHNT and YYREEE (reference sequence). Trimming pared 5 bases from V and 6 bases from J, leaving 20 bases between. The CDR3 loop spans 15 amino acids. The TCR comes from a man between 18 and 35 years old in good health. What was sequenced was naive CD4+ T cells sorted from blood. Subset described: CD45RA+ positively selected. The gene calls are TRBV5-4 and TRBJ1-2, with D perhaps TRBD1 (6 bases). The CDR3 coding sequence is TGTGCCAGCAGTCCGCCCCCAGGGGTACTTGATGGCTACACCTTC. Residues: CASSPPPGVLDGYTF.